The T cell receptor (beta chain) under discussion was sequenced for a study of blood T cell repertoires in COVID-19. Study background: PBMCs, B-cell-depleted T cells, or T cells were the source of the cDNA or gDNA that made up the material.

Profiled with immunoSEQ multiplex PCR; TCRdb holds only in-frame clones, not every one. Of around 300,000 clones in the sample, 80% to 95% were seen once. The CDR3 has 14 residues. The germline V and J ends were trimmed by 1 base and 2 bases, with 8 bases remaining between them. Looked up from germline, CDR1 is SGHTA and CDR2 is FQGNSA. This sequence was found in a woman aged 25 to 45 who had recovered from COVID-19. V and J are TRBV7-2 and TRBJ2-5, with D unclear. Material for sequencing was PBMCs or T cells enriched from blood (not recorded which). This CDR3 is CASSLGTKQETQYF. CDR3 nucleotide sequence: TGTGCCAGCAGCTTAGGAACAAAACAAGAGACCCAGTACTTC. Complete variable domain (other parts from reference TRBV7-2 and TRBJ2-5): GAGVSQSPSNKVTEKGKDVELRCDPISGHTALYWYRQSLGQGLEFLIYFQGNSAPDKSGLPSDRFSAERTGGSVSTLTIQRTQQEDSAVYLCASSLGTKQETQYFGPGTRLLVL.